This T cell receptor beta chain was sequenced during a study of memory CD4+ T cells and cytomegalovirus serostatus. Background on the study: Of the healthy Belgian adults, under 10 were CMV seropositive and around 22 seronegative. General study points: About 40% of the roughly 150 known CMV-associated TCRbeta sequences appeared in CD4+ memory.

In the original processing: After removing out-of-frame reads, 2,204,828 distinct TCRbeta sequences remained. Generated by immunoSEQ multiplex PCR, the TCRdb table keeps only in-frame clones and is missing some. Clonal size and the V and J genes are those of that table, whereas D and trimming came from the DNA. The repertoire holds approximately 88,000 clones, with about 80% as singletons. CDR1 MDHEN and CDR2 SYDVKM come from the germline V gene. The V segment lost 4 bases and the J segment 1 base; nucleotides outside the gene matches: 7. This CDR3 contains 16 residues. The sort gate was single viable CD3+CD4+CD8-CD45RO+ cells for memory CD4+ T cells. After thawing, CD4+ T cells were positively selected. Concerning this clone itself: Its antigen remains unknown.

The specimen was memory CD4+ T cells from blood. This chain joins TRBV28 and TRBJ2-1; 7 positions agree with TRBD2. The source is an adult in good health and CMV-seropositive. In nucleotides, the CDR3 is TGTGCCAGCAGTTCCTTAGCGGGTAGATCCTACAATGAGCAGTTCTTC. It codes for CASSSLAGRSYNEQFF.